Listed below are T cell receptor beta chains from one sample, sequenced in a study of T cell clones after liver transplantation. Produced via immunoSEQ multiplex PCR; TCRdb's table is partial and in-frame only. The sample holds roughly 65,000 clones, more than 85% seen once. Source: CD4+ T cells from blood, taken less than 26 months after liver transplant. These receptors came from a human patient who received a liver transplant. The T cells may partly be graft donor cells. Both conserved end residues are part of each CDR3. Each record gives: V gene, clone size, D gene, J gene, CDR3 DNA, CDR3 protein. D genes are given only for firm matches. Clone size, where shown, is once, few, many, or a class for clones that have expanded.

TRBV19	NA	NA	TRBJ2-5	TGTGCCAGTAGTCCCCAAGGGATGGAGACCCAGTACTTC	CASSPQGMETQYF
TRBV18	NA	TRBD2	TRBJ2-1	TGTGCCAGCTCACCTCGGTCGATAGCGGGTTACAATGAGCAGTTCTTC	CASSPRSIAGYNEQFF
TRBV5-1	NA	TRBD1	TRBJ2-5	TGCGCCAGCACCCCCACAGGGGGCGGGGGAGAGACCCAGTACTTC	CASTPTGGGGETQYF
TRBV18	NA	TRBD2	TRBJ2-5	TGTGCCAGCTCATCGAATCCTACTGGCGGGAGGTACCAAGAGACCCAGTACTTC	CASSSNPTGGRYQETQYF
TRBV4-2	NA	NA	TRBJ1-4	TGTGCCAGCAGCCCTAGGGGGATTGAGAGGGAAAAACTGTTTTTT	CASSPRGIEREKLFF
TRBV4-1	NA	TRBD1	TRBJ1-1	TGCGCCAGCAGCCGAGGGGGACAGGGCAACACTGAAGCTTTCTTT	CASSRGGQGNTEAFF
TRBV5-1	NA	TRBD2	TRBJ2-7	TGCGCCAGCAGCTTGGACGGGACTAGCTCCTACGAGCAGTACTTC	CASSLDGTSSYEQYF
TRBV5-1	NA	NA	TRBJ2-7	TGCGCCAGCAGCTTCGGGGGTTCCTACGAGCAGTACTTC	CASSFGGSYEQYF
TRBV14	NA	TRBD2	TRBJ2-1	TGTGCCAGCAGCCAAGATTGGGAGACTAGCGGGAGTCTAGTATACAATGAGCAGTTCTTC	CASSQDWETSGSLVYNEQFF
TRBV28	NA	TRBD1	TRBJ1-4	TGTGCCAGCAGTTTCCTGGGAAGGACAGGGGGCGGCGAAAAACTGTTTTTT	CASSFLGRTGGGEKLFF
TRBV19	NA	NA	TRBJ2-1	TGTGCCAGTAGTGAACTAGAAGAGCAGTTCTTC	CASSELEEQFF
TRBV5-6	NA	NA	TRBJ1-1	TGTGCCAGCAGCTTTACTGGCCCCAACACTGAAGCTTTCTTT	CASSFTGPNTEAFF
TRBV27	once	TRBD1	TRBJ2-2	TGTGCCAGCAGTTTATTTGGACAGGGGGCGAACACCGGGGAGCTGTTTTTT	CASSLFGQGANTGELFF